A selection of T cell receptor beta chains follows, all from one sample in a study of blood T cell repertoires in COVID-19. Assay used: immunoSEQ multiplex PCR; TCRdb lists only in-frame clones, some missing. The table lists over 85,000 clones, 91% of them singletons. The source material was peripheral blood. These receptors came from a man aged 18 to 29 with acute or convalescent COVID-19. The CDR3 runs from the conserved cysteine through the conserved F or W. A D gene is named only where the DNA matches it firmly. Rows may omit the clone size; those that give it use once, few, many or a size class.

TRBV10-1	-	-	TRBJ2-5	CASSDPGRGQETQYF	TGCGCCAGCAGTGATCCAGGACGGGGCCAAGAGACCCAGTACTTC
TRBV19	-	TRBD1	TRBJ1-2	CASSTTLPTGGAQTF	TGTGCCAGTAGTACTACCTTACCCACAGGGGGCGCGCAGACCTTC
TRBV6-5	-	-	TRBJ1-2	CASRGVDGVGGYTF	TGTGCCAGCAGGGGCGTGGACGGGGTAGGCGGCTACACCTTC
TRBV4-1	once	-	TRBJ1-2	CASSHRDYGYTF	TGCGCCAGCAGCCACAGGGACTATGGCTACACCTTC
TRBV6-6	-	-	TRBJ2-3	CASSNPRRGTDTQYF	TGTGCCAGCAGTAACCCTCGCAGGGGCACAGATACGCAGTATTTT
TRBV5-4	-	TRBD1	TRBJ2-1	CASSKGTGGSYNEQFF	TGTGCCAGCAGCAAAGGGACAGGGGGCTCCTACAATGAGCAGTTCTTC
TRBV11-2	-	-	TRBJ2-5	CASSPLPGSQETQYF	TGTGCCAGCAGCCCCCTCCCAGGTTCCCAAGAGACCCAGTACTTC
TRBV9	-	TRBD1	TRBJ2-7	CASSVEGGQGRYSYEQYF	TGTGCCAGCAGCGTAGAGGGGGGACAGGGGCGTTACTCCTACGAGCAGTACTTC
TRBV18	-	-	TRBJ2-2	CASSPGSGGYTGELFF	TGTGCCAGCTCACCAGGGTCAGGCGGGTACACCGGGGAGCTGTTTTTT
TRBV27	-	-	TRBJ1-6	CASHRGGWPYNSPLHF	TGTGCCAGCCACCGAGGAGGGTGGCCCTATAATTCACCCCTCCACTTT
TRBV20-1	-	TRBD1	TRBJ1-4	CSASVQGVGEKLFF	TGCAGTGCTAGTGTCCAGGGGGTGGGTGAAAAACTGTTTTTT
TRBV5-1	-	-	TRBJ2-3	CASSFNSPSLSDTQYF	TGCGCCAGCAGCTTTAATTCTCCTAGCCTGTCAGATACGCAGTATTTT
TRBV19	-	-	TRBJ1-2	CASSVWGTGIRYGYTF	TGTGCCAGTAGTGTATGGGGAACAGGGATTCGATATGGCTACACCTTC
TRBV6-5	-	-	TRBJ2-7	CASVSAGGKQYF	TGTGCCAGCGTGAGTGCCGGAGGGAAACAGTACTTC
TRBV6-5	once	TRBD1	TRBJ1-6	CASSLDRGRGSPLHF	TGTGCCAGCAGCCTGGACAGGGGCCGGGGTTCACCCCTCCACTTT
TRBV10-3	-	-	TRBJ2-1	CAISDAKGDLYNEQFF	TGTGCCATCAGTGACGCGAAGGGGGATCTCTACAATGAGCAGTTCTTC
TRBV18	-	TRBD1	TRBJ1-3	CASSAGTASSGNTIYF	TGTGCCAGCTCGGCCGGGACAGCCAGCTCTGGAAACACCATATATTTT
TRBV10-3	-	-	TRBJ1-4	CAISGKGDNEKLFF	TGTGCCATCAGTGGGAAAGGAGACAATGAAAAACTGTTTTTT
TRBV29-1	-	TRBD2	TRBJ2-3	CSPVEIAGYTDTQYF	TGCAGCCCCGTTGAGATAGCGGGGTACACAGATACGCAGTATTTT
TRBV2	-	TRBD1	TRBJ1-1	CASRDSELEAFF	TGTGCCAGCCGGGACAGTGAGTTGGAAGCTTTCTTT
TRBV6-5	-	-	TRBJ1-1	CASSYWAGEGTEAFF	TGTGCCAGCAGTTACTGGGCAGGGGAGGGCACTGAAGCTTTCTTT
TRBV4-2	-	-	TRBJ1-1	CASSQVGGGNTEAFF	TGTGCCAGCAGCCAAGTCGGGGGGGGAAACACTGAAGCTTTCTTT
TRBV12-5	-	TRBD1	TRBJ2-2	CASGLAWTGGTGELFF	TGTGCTAGTGGTTTGGCCTGGACAGGGGGTACCGGGGAGCTGTTTTTT
TRBV4-1	-	-	TRBJ1-1	CASSQVVGGNTEAFF	TGCGCCAGCAGCCAGGTTGTAGGGGGAAACACTGAAGCTTTCTTT
TRBV6-5	-	-	TRBJ1-5	CASSRHGGKVQPQHF	TGTGCCAGCAGCCGGCATGGGGGCAAGGTTCAGCCCCAGCATTTT
TRBV11-2	-	TRBD1	TRBJ1-1	CASSLVSGQGNTEAFF	TGTGCCAGCAGCTTAGTTTCCGGACAGGGGAACACTGAAGCTTTCTTT
TRBV13	-	TRBD2	TRBJ2-1	CASSDPQDSGGAANEQFF	TGTGCCAGCAGCGACCCCCAAGATAGCGGGGGGGCTGCCAATGAGCAGTTCTTC
TRBV10-3	-	-	TRBJ1-1	CAISESSETEAFF	TGTGCCATCAGTGAGTCCTCAGAAACTGAAGCTTTCTTT
TRBV6-1	once	TRBD1	TRBJ1-5	CASSDQRGGDYQPQHF	TGTGCCAGCAGTGATCAGCGAGGGGGCGATTACCAGCCCCAGCATTTT
TRBV30	-	TRBD2	TRBJ2-1	CAWSTSGRYNEQFF	TGTGCCTGGTCGACTAGCGGGAGGTACAATGAGCAGTTCTTC
TRBV9	-	-	TRBJ1-1	CASSESTEAFF	TGTGCCAGCAGCGAGAGCACTGAAGCTTTCTTT
TRBV27	-	TRBD1	TRBJ2-7	CASSEGQGPYEQYF	TGTGCCAGCAGTGAGGGACAGGGCCCCTACGAGCAGTACTTC
TRBV12-5	-	-	TRBJ2-1	CASGLVRGNPSSYNEQFF	TGTGCTAGTGGTTTGGTTCGGGGGAACCCTTCCTCCTACAATGAGCAGTTCTTC
TRBV6-5	-	-	TRBJ1-1	CASASDGVRSEAFF	TGTGCCAGCGCCAGCGACGGGGTGAGGAGTGAAGCTTTCTTT
TRBV19	-	TRBD1	TRBJ2-2	CASRIGLRGQVSTGELFF	TGTGCCAGTAGGATTGGACTCAGGGGGCAAGTGAGCACCGGGGAGCTGTTTTTT
TRBV7-6	-	TRBD2	TRBJ2-3	CASSPRAGGPDTQYF	TGTGCCAGCAGCCCTCGAGCGGGGGGGCCAGATACGCAGTATTTT
TRBV19	once	-	TRBJ1-2	CASSRERAALYGYTF	TGTGCCAGTAGCCGAGAGAGGGCAGCCCTCTATGGCTACACCTTC
TRBV5-4	-	-	TRBJ2-7	CASSLDAGRSSYEQYF	TGTGCCAGCAGCTTGGATGCGGGGCGGAGCTCCTACGAGCAGTACTTC
TRBV30	-	-	TRBJ1-2	CAWTLTGLKPGYTF	TGTGCCTGGACACTTACAGGGTTGAAGCCTGGCTACACCTTC
TRBV7-9	once	-	TRBJ2-5	CASSYGLPEKTQYF	TGTGCCAGCAGCTACGGACTACCCGAGAAGACCCAGTACTTC
TRBV25-1	-	TRBD1	TRBJ1-2	CASSELDRENGYTF	TGTGCCAGCAGTGAATTGGACAGGGAGAATGGCTACACCTTC
TRBV12-5	-	TRBD1	TRBJ2-1	CASGLVIRDRGRNEQFF	TGTGCTAGTGGTTTGGTAATCAGGGACAGGGGAAGAAATGAGCAGTTCTTC
TRBV6-5	-	-	TRBJ2-7	CASRYRGLYEQYF	TGTGCCAGCAGGTATAGAGGGCTCTACGAGCAGTACTTC
TRBV7-2	-	TRBD1	TRBJ1-1	CASSLRPGGGGTEAFF	TGTGCCAGCAGCTTACGCCCAGGGGGTGGGGGCACTGAAGCTTTCTTT
TRBV11-2	-	TRBD2	TRBJ2-1	CASSARGPSGSSYNEQFF	TGTGCCAGCAGCGCCAGGGGCCCTAGCGGGAGCTCCTACAATGAGCAGTTCTTC
TRBV7-8	-	TRBD1	TRBJ1-2	CASSPRTGQEPWGYTF	TGTGCCAGCAGCCCGCGGACGGGACAGGAGCCCTGGGGCTACACCTTC